This T cell receptor (beta chain) was identified during a study of control samples from healthy donors and cancer patients. V lost 3 bases and J 6 bases, leaving 19 bases between the germline ends. The CDR3 consists of 16 residues. The germline V gene has CDR1 SGHRS and CDR2 YFSETQ. Assay used: immunoSEQ multiplex PCR; TCRdb lists only in-frame clones, some missing. This sample has 90,000 or so clones; just under 85% occur once, and the top ten carry approximately 19%. Material: blood. V and J are TRBV5-1 and TRBJ2-1; weak D call: TRBD2 (6 bases). The origin of this receptor is a man younger than 40 in good health. Written as DNA, the CDR3 is TGCGCCAGCAGCTCTACACTGACTAGTTGGCCCAATGAGCAGTTCTTC. Protein product: CASSSTLTSWPNEQFF.